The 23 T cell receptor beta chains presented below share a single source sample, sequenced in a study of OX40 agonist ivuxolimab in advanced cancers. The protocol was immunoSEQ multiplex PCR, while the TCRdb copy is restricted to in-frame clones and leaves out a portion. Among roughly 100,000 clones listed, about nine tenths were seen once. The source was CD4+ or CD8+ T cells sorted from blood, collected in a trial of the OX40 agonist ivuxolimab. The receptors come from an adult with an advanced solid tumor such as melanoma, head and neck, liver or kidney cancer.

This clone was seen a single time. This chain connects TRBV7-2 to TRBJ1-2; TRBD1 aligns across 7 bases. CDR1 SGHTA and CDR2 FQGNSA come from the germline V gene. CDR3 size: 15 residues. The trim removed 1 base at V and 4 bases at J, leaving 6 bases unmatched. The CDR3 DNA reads TGTGCCAGCAGCTTAGGCACAGGGGTTAGCTATGGCTACACCTTC. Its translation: CASSLGTGVSYGYTF. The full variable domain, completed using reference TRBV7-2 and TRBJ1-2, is GAGVSQSPSNKVTEKGKDVELRCDPISGHTALYWYRQSLGQGLEFLIYFQGNSAPDKSGLPSDRFSAERTGGSVSTLTIQRTQQEDSAVYLCASSLGTGVSYGYTFGSGTRLTVV.

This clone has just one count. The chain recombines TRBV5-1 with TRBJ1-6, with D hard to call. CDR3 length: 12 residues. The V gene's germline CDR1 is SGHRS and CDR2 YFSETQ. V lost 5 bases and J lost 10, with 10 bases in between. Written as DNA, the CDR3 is TGCGCCAGCAGAGAGGGCGAATCACCCCTCCACTTT. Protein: CASREGESPLHF. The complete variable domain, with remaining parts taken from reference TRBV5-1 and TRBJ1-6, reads KAGVTQTPRYLIKTRGQQVTLSCSPISGHRSVSWYQQTPGQGLQFLFEYFSETQRNKGNFPGRFSGRQFSNSRSEMNVSTLELGDSALYLCASREGESPLHFGNGTRLTVT.

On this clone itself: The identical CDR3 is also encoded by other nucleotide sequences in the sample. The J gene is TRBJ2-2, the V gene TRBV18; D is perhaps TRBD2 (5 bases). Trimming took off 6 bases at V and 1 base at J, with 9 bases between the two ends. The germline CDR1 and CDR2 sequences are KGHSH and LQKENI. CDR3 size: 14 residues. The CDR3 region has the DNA TGTGCCAGCTCGCCCGGACTGAACACCGGGGAGCTGTTTTTT. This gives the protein CASSPGLNTGELFF.

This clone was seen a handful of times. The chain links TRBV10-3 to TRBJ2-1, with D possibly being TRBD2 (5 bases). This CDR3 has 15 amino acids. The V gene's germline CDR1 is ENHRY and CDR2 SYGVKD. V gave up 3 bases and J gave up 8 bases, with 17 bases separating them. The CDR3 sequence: CAISDWSEEVDEQFF. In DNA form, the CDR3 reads TGTGCCATCAGTGATTGGTCAGAGGAGGTCGATGAGCAGTTCTTC.

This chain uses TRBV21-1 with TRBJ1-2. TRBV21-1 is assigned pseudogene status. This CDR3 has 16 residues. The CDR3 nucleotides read TGTGCCAGCGGGGGGGACACCCACTCCATGGGGTATGGCTACACCTTC. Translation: CASGGDTHSMGYGYTF.

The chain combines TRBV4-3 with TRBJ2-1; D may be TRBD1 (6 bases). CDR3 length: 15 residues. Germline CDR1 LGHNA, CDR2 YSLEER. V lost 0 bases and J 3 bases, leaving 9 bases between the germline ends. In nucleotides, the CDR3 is TGCGCCAGCAGCCAAGATAACAGGGACTACAATGAGCAGTTCTTC. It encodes CASSQDNRDYNEQFF.

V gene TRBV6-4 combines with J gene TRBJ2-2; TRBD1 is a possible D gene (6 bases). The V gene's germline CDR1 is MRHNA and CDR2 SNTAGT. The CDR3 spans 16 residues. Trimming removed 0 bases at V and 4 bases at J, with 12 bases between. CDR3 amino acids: CASSDSPAGVTGELFF. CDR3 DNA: TGTGCCAGCAGTGACTCCCCCGCAGGGGTCACCGGGGAGCTGTTTTTT.

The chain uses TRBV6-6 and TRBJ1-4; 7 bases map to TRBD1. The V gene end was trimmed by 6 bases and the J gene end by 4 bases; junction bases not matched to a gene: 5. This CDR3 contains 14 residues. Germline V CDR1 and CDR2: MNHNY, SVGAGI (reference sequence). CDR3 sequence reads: CASRRGRNNEKLFF. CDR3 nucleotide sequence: TGTGCCAGCAGAAGGGGGCGGAATAATGAAAAACTGTTTTTT.

The CDR3 loop is CASSVTSGQKGTDTQYF. In DNA form, the CDR3 reads TGTGCCAGCAGCGTAACCTCGGGACAGAAAGGCACAGATACGCAGTATTTT. The V call is TRBV5-8, the J call TRBJ2-3, with TRBD1 matching 7 bases. This CDR3 contains 17 residues. V shed 4 bases, J shed 1 base, and the junction held 12 bases outside the gene matches. CDR1 SGHTS and CDR2 YDEGEE come from the germline V gene.

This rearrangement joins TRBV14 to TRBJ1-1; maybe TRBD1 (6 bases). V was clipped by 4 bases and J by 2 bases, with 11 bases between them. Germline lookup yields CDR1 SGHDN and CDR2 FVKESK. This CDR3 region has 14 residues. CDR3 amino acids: CASSRTQGNTEAFF. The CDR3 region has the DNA TGTGCCAGCAGCCGCACACAGGGTAACACTGAAGCTTTCTTT.

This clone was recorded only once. CDR3 nucleotides: TGTGCCAGTAGTATGGACCGCGTCCCACCCTACGAGCAGTACTTC. Translating gives CASSMDRVPPYEQYF. The rearrangement joins TRBV19 to TRBJ2-7; the D is unclear. This CDR3 is 15 amino acids long. Trimming stripped 3 bases from V and 2 bases from J, with 14 bases between. From germline, CDR1 is LNHDA and CDR2 SQIVND (reference sequence).

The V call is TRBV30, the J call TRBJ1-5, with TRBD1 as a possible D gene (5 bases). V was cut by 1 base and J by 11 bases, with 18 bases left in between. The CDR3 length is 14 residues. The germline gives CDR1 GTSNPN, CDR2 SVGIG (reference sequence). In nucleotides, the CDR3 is TGTGCCTGGAGTGCTTCCTGGCGGGGGTCGGCCCAGCATTTT. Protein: CAWSASWRGSAQHF. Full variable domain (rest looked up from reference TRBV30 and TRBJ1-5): SQTIHQWPATLVQPVGSPLSLECTVEGTSNPNLYWYRQAAGRGLQLLFYSVGIGQISSEVPQNLSASRPQDRQFILSSKKLLLSDSGFYLCAWSASWRGSAQHFGDGTRLSIL.

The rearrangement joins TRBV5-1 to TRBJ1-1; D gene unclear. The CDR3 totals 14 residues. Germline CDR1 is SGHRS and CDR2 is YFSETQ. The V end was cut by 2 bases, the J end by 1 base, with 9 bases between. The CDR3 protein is CASSLQTTNTEAFF. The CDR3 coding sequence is TGCGCCAGCAGCTTACAGACAACGAACACTGAAGCTTTCTTT.

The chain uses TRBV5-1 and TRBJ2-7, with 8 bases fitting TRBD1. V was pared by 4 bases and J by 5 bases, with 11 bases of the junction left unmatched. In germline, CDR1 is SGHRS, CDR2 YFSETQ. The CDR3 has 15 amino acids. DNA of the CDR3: TGCGCCAGCAGCGCAACATCGGACAGGGTAAACGAGCAGTACTTC. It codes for CASSATSDRVNEQYF.

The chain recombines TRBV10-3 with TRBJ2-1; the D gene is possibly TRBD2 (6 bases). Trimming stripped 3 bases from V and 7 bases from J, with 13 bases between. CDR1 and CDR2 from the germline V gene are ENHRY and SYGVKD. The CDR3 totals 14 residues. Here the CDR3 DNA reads TGTGCCATCAGTGACTTAGGCCGGGAGAATGAGCAGTTCTTC. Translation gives CAISDLGRENEQFF.

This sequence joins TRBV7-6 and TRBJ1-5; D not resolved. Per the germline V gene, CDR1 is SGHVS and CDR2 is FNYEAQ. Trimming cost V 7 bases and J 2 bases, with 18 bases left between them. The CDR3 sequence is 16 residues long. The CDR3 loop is CASILGIRDGNQPQHF. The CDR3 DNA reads TGTGCCAGCATCCTGGGGATAAGGGATGGCAATCAGCCCCAGCATTTT.

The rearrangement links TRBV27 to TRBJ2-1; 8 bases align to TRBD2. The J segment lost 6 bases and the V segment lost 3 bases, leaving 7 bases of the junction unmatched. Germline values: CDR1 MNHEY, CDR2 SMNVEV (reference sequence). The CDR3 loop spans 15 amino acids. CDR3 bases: TGTGCCAGCAGTTTTTCCCGGACTAGCCCCAATGAGCAGTTCTTC. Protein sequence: CASSFSRTSPNEQFF.

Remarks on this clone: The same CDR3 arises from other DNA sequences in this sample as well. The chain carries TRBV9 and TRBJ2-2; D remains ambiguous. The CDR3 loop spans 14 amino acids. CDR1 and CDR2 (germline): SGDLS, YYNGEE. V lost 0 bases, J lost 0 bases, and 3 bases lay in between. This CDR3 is CASSVAPNTGELFF. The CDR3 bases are TGTGCCAGCAGCGTAGCTCCGAACACCGGGGAGCTGTTTTTT.

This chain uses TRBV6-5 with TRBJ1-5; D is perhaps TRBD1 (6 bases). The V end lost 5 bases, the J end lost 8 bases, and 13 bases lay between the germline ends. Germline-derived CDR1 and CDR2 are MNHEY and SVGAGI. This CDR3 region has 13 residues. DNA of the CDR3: TGTGCCAGCAGTAGAGGGGGGCCGGAGCCCCAGCATTTT. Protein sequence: CASSRGGPEPQHF.

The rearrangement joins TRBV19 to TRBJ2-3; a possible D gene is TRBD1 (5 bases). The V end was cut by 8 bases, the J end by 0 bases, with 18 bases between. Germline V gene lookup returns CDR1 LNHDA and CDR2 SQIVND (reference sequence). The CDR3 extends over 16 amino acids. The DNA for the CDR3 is TGTGCCAGTGCGAAGGGCCTTCAGGGTAGCACAGATACGCAGTATTTT. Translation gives CASAKGLQGSTDTQYF.

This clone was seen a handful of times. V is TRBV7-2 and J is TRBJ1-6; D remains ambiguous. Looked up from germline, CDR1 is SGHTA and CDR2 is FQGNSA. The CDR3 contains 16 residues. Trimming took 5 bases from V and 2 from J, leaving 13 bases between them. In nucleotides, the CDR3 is TGTGCCAGCAGCCGCGACCCAAGAACCTATAATTCACCCCTCCACTTT. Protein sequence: CASSRDPRTYNSPLHF.

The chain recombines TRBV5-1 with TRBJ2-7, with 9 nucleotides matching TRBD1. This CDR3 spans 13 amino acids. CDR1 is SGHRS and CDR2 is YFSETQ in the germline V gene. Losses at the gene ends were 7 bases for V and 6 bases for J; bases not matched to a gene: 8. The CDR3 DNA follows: TGCGCCAGCCGACAGGGGGGGAGTCTCGAGCAGTACTTC. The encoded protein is CASRQGGSLEQYF.

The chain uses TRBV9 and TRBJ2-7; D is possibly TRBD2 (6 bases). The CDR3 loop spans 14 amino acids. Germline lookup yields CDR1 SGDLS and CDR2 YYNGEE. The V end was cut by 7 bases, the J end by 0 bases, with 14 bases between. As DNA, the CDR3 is TGTGCCAGCTCCGGGACTCGTAGCTCCTACGAGCAGTACTTC. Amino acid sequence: CASSGTRSSYEQYF.